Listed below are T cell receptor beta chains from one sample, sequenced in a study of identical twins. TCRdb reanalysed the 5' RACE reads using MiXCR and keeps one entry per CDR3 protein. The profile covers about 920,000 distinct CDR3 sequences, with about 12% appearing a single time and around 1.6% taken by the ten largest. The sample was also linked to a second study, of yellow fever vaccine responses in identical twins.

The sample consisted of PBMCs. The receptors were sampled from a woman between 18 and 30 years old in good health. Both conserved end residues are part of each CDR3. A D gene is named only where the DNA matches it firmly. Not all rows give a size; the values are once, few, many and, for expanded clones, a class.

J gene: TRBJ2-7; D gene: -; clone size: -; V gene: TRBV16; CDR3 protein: CASSQSRGRVDEQYF; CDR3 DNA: TGTGCCAGCAGCCAATCCAGGGGCAGGGTTGACGAGCAGTACTTC
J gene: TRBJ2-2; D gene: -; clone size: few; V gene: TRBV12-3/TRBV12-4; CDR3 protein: CASRDTGLAGELFF; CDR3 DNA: TGTGCCAGCAGGGACACAGGGTTAGCCGGGGAGCTGTTTTTT
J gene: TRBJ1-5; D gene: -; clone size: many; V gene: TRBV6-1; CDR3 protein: CASTTATGRNQPQHF; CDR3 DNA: TGTGCCAGCACCACCGCTACAGGGCGAAATCAGCCCCAGCATTTT
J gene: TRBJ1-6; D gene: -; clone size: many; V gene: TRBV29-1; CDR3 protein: CSVSAGTANSPLHF; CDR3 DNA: TGCAGCGTGAGCGCCGGGACGGCGAATTCACCCCTCCACTTT
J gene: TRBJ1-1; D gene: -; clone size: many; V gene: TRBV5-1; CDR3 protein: CASRDRQNTEAFF; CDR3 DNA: TGCGCCAGCAGAGACAGACAGAACACTGAAGCTTTCTTT
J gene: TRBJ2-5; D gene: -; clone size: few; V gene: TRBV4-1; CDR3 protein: CASSLGTGTTQETQYF; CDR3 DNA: TGCGCCAGCAGCCTCGGAACCGGGACAACGCAAGAGACCCAGTACTTC
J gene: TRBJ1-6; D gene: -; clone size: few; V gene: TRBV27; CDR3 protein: CASSLLGGSPLHF; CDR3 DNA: TGTGCCAGCAGTTTACTTGGCGGTTCACCCCTCCACTTT
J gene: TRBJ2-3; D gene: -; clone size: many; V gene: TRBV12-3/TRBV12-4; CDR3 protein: CASSPTSTSTDTQYF; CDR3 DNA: TGTGCCAGCAGCCCAACTAGCACTAGCACAGATACGCAGTATTTT
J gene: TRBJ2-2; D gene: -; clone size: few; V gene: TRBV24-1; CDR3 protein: CATSFAGELFF; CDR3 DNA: TGTGCCACCAGTTTCGCCGGGGAGCTGTTTTTT
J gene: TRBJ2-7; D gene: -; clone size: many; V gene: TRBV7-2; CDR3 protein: CASSLELVAYEQYF; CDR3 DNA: TGTGCCAGCAGCTTAGAACTAGTTGCGTACGAGCAGTACTTC
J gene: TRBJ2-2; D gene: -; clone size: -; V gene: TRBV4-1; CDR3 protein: CASARGVKRTGELFF; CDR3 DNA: TGCGCCAGCGCGCGGGGAGTAAAGAGAACCGGGGAGCTGTTTTTT
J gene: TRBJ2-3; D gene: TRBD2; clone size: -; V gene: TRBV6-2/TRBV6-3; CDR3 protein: CASSNLRVGGRNSLADTQYF; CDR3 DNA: TGTGCCAGCAGTAACCTACGGGTTGGCGGGAGAAACTCCCTAGCGGATACGCAGTATTTT
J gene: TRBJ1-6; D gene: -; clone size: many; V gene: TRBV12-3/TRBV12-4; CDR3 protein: CASSLNSPLHF; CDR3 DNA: TGTGCCAGCAGCCTAAATTCACCCCTCCACTTT
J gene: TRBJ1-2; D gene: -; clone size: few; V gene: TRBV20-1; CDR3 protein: CSARSGAGYTF; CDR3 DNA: TGCAGTGCTAGATCAGGGGCTGGCTACACCTTC
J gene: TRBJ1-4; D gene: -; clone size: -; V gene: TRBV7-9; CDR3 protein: CASSPPRQATNEKLFF; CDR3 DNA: TGTGCCAGCAGCCCCCCCCGACAGGCAACTAATGAAAAACTGTTTTTT
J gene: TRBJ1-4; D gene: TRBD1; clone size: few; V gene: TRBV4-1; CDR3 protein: CASSPSEGASNEKLFF; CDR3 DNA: TGCGCCAGCAGCCCCTCTGAGGGGGCCAGTAATGAAAAACTGTTTTTT
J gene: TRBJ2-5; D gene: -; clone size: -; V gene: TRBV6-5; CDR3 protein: CASSYGVIETQYF; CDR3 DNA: TGTGCCAGCAGTTACGGGGTTATCGAGACCCAGTACTTC